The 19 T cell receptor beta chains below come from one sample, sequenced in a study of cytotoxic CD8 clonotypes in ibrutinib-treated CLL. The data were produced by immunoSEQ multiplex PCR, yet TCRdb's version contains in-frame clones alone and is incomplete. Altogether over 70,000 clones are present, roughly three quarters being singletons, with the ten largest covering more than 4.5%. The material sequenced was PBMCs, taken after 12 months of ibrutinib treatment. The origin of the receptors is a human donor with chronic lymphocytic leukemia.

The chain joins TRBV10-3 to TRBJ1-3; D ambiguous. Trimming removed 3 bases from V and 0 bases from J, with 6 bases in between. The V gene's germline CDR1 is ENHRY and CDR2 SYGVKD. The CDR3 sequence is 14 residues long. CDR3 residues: CAISDSDSGNTIYF. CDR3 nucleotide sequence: TGTGCCATCAGTGATTCCGACTCTGGAAACACCATATATTTT.

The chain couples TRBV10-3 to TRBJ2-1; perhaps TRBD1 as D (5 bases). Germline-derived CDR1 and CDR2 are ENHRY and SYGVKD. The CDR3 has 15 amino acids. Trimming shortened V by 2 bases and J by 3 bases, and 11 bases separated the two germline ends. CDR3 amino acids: CAISEQTGNYNEQFF. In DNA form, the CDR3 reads TGTGCCATCAGTGAGCAAACAGGAAACTACAATGAGCAGTTCTTC.

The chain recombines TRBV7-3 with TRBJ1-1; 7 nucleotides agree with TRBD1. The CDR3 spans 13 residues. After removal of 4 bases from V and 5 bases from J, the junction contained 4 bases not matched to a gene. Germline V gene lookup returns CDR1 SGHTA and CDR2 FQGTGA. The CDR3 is CASSSGQRTEAFF. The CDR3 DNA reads TGTGCCAGCAGCTCGGGACAGCGGACTGAAGCTTTCTTT.

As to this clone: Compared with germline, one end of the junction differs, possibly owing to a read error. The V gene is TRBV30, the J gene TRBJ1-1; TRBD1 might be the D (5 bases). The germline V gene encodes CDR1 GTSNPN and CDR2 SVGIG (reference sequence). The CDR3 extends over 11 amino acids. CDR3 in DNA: TGTGCCTGGAGTGTAGGCAGGGAAGGCGCCTTT. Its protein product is CAWSVGREGAF.

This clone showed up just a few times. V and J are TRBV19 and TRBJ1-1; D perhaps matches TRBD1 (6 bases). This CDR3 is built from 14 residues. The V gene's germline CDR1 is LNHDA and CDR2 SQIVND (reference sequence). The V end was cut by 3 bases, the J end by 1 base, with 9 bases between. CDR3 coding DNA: TGTGCCAGTAGTATCGGGGGCGGGAACACTGAAGCTTTCTTT. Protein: CASSIGGGNTEAFF. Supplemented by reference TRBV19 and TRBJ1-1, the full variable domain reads DGGITQSPKYLFRKEGQNVTLSCEQNLNHDAMYWYRQDPGQGLRLIYYSQIVNDFQKGDIAEGYSVSREKKESFPLTVTSAQKNPTAFYLCASSIGGGNTEAFFGQGTRLTVV.

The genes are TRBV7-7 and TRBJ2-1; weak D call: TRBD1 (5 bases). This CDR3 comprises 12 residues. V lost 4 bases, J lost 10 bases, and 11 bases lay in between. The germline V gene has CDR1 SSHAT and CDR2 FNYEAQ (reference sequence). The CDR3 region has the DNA TGTGCCAGCAGCTCCCAGGGCGGAGAGCAGTTCTTC. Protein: CASSSQGGEQFF.

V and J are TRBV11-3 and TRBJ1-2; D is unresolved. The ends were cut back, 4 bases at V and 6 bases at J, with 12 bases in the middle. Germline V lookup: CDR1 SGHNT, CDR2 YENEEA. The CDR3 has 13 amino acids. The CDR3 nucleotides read TGTGCCAGCAGCTCCACTAGGGAAAATGGCTACACCTTC. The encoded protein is CASSSTRENGYTF.

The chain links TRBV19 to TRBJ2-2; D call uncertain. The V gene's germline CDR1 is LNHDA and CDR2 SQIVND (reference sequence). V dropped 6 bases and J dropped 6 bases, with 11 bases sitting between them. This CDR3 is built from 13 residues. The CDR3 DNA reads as TGTGCCAGTAGACTCCTTGGGGCCGGGGAGCTGTTTTTT. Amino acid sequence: CASRLLGAGELFF.

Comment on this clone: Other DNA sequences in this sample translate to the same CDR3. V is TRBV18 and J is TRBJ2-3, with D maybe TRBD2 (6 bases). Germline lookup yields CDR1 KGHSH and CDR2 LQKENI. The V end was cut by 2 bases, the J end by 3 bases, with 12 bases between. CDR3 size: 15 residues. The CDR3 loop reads CASSPAGTGTDTQYF. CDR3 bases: TGTGCCAGCTCACCAGCGGGGACTGGAACAGATACGCAGTATTTT.

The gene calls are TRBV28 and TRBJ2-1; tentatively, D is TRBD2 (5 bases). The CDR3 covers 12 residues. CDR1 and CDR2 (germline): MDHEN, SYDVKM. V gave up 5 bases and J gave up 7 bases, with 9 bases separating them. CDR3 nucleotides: TGTGCCAGCAGTCCGCGGACTAATGAGCAGTTCTTC. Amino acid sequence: CASSPRTNEQFF.

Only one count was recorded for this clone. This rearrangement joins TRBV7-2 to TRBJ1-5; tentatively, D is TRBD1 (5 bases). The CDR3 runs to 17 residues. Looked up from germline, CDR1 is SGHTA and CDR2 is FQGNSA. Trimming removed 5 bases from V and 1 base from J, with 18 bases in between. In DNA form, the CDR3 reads TGTGCCAGCAGCCCCCCCGGGGGGGATCAGAGCAATCAGCCCCAGCATTTT. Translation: CASSPPGGDQSNQPQHF.

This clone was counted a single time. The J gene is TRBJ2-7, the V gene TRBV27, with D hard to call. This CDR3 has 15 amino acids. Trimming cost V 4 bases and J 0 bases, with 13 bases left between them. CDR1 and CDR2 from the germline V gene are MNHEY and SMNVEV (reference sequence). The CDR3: CASSSLQGLSYEQYF. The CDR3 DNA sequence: TGTGCCAGCAGTTCGCTCCAAGGGCTCTCCTACGAGCAGTACTTC.

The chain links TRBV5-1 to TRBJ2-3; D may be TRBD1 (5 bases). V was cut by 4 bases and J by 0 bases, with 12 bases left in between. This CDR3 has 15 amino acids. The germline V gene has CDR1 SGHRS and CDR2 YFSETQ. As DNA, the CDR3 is TGCGCCAGCAGCATGGACAAGGCTAGCACAGATACGCAGTATTTT. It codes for CASSMDKASTDTQYF. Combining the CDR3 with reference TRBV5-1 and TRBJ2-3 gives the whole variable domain KAGVTQTPRYLIKTRGQQVTLSCSPISGHRSVSWYQQTPGQGLQFLFEYFSETQRNKGNFPGRFSGRQFSNSRSEMNVSTLELGDSALYLCASSMDKASTDTQYFGPGTRLTVL.

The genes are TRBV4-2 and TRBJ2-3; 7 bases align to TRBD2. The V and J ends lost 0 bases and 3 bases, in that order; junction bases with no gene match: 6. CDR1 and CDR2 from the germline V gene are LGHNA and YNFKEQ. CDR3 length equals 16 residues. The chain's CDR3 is CASSQEGQRGTDTQYF. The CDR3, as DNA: TGTGCCAGCAGCCAAGAGGGGCAGCGGGGTACAGATACGCAGTATTTT.

In DNA form, the CDR3 reads TGTGCCAGCAGACTAGCGGGCCCTAACTACGAGCAGTACTTC. Protein sequence: CASRLAGPNYEQYF. V and J are TRBV28 and TRBJ2-7, with 9 bases lining up with TRBD2. Germline V gene data show CDR1 as MDHEN and CDR2 as SYDVKM. This CDR3 has 14 residues. V lost 6 bases to trimming and J lost 3 bases; unmatched junction nucleotides: 6.

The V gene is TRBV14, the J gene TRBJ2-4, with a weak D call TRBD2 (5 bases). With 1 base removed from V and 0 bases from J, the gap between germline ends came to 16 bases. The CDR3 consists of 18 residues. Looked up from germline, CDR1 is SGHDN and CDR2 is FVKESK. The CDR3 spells CASSQGSGPPIAKNIQYF. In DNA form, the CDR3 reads TGTGCCAGCAGCCAAGGGAGCGGACCGCCTATAGCCAAAAACATTCAGTACTTC.

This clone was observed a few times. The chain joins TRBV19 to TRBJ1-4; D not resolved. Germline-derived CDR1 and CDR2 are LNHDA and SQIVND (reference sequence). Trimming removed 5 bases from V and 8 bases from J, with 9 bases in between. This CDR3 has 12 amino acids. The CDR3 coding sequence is TGTGCCAGTAGTGGGGTGCCAGAAAAACTGTTTTTT. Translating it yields CASSGVPEKLFF.

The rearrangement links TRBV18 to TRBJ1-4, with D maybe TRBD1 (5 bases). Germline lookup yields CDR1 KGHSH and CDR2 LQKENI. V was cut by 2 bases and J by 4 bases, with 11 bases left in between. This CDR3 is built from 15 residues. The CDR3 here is CASSPSYGGNEKLFF. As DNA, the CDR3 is TGTGCCAGCTCACCAAGTTACGGGGGTAATGAAAAACTGTTTTTT.

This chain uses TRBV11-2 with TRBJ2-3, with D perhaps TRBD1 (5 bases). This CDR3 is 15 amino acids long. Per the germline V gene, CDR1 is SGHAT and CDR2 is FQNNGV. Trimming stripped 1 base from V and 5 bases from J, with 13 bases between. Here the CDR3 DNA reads TGTGCCAGCAGCTTAGGGGCAGGGTGGGTAGATACGCAGTATTTT. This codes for CASSLGAGWVDTQYF.